The entry that follows covers one T cell receptor beta chain sequence. Its antigen is not known. This entry comes from a study of graft-versus-host responses after intestinal transplantation. Study findings and constraints: High graft-versus-host to host-versus-graft clonal ratios were seen in allografts of patients with graft-donor T cell macrochimerism. An association linked early post-transplant HvG declines with peak circulating GvH clone levels. Recipient bone marrow held GvH clones, some seen earlier in ileum or blood.

Losses at the gene ends were 4 bases for V and 5 bases for J; bases not matched to a gene: 4. CDR3 size: 13 residues. From germline, CDR1 is MGHRA and CDR2 YSYEKL. TCRdb keeps only in-frame clones here, not all; method: immunoSEQ multiplex PCR. This sample has roughly 20,000 clones, with 86% found just once. The receptor comes from a human patient who received an intestinal transplant, so some T cells may come from the graft donor. The rearrangement uses TRBV4-1 and TRBJ1-1, with 7 bases aligning to TRBD1. The input for sequencing was PBMCs, taken 230 to 240 days after intestinal transplant. The CDR3 here is CASSRTGGTEAFF. Here the CDR3 DNA reads TGCGCCAGCAGCCGGACAGGTGGGACTGAAGCTTTCTTT.